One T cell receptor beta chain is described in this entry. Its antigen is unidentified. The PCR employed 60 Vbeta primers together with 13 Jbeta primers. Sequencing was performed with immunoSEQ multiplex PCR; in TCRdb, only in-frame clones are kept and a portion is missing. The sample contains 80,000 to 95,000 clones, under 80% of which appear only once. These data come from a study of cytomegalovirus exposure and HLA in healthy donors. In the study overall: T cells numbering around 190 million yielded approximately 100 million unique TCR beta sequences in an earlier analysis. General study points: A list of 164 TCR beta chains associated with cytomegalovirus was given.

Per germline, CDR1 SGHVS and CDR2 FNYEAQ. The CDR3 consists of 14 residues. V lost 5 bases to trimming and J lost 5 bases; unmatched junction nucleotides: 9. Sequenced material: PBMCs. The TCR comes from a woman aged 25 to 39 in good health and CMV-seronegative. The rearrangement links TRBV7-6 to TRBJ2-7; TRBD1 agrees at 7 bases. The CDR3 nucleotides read TGTGCCAGCAGCCGATGGGGGACAGTTGACGAGCAGTACTTC. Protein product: CASSRWGTVDEQYF.